Below, 10 T cell receptor beta chains from the same sample are listed, as sequenced in a study of blood T cell repertoires in COVID-19. Generated by immunoSEQ multiplex PCR, the TCRdb table keeps only in-frame clones and is missing some. The table lists approximately 98,000 clones, 71% of them singletons, with about 1.8% in the top ten. The specimen was peripheral blood. Receptors were obtained from a middle-aged woman with acute or convalescent COVID-19.

For this clone: The sample holds other DNA sequences that translate to the same CDR3. This chain uses TRBV5-4 with TRBJ2-5; D unresolved. The V and J ends lost 0 bases and 1 base respectively, with 7 bases between them. Per the germline V gene, CDR1 is SGHNT and CDR2 is YYREEE (reference sequence). CDR3 length equals 14 residues. CDR3 in amino acids: CASSLGGSQETQYF. The CDR3 DNA reads TGTGCCAGCAGCTTGGGAGGCAGCCAAGAGACCCAGTACTTC.

The rearrangement uses TRBV21-1 and TRBJ2-2; the table assigns TRBD1, which was not confirmed against the DNA. TRBV21-1 is designated a pseudogene. CDR3 size: 20 residues. This chain's CDR3 is CASSKPTSEDRAAGTGELFF. The DNA of the CDR3 is TGTGCCAGCAGCAAACCTACGTCCGAGGACAGGGCGGCGGGCACCGGGGAGCTGTTTTTT.

J is TRBJ2-5 and V is TRBV4-2, with D perhaps matching TRBD2 (6 bases). Germline V gives CDR1 LGHNA, CDR2 YNFKEQ. The CDR3 contains 16 residues. The ends were cut back, 4 bases at V and 5 bases at J, with 20 bases in the middle. The CDR3, as DNA: TGTGCCAGCAGCCGGGGGGAAGGACTAATGGGGGAGACCCAGTACTTC. The encoded protein is CASSRGEGLMGETQYF.

This clone was picked up a small number of times. The chain recombines TRBV18 with TRBJ1-2; TRBD1 matches at 7 bases. V lost 1 base, J lost 5 bases, and 10 bases stayed unmatched. The CDR3 covers 16 residues. The germline V gene encodes CDR1 KGHSH and CDR2 LQKENI. Here the CDR3 reads CASSPQGATGYYGYTF. The CDR3 DNA reads as TGTGCCAGCTCACCACAGGGGGCAACGGGCTATTATGGCTACACCTTC.

V is TRBV11-2 and J is TRBJ2-3; TRBD2 matches 11 bases. V shed 5 bases, J shed 0 bases, and the junction held 1 base outside the gene matches. This CDR3 comprises 15 residues. Germline loops: CDR1 SGHAT, CDR2 FQNNGV. CDR3 DNA: TGTGCCAGCAGCCGACTAGCGGGGAGCACAGATACGCAGTATTTT. Protein: CASSRLAGSTDTQYF.

The chain links TRBV5-1 to TRBJ2-7; 10 bases fit TRBD1. The CDR3 spans 18 residues. The V gene end was trimmed by 4 bases and the J gene end by 0 bases; junction bases not matched to a gene: 13. Looked up from germline, CDR1 is SGHRS and CDR2 is YFSETQ. CDR3 nucleotides: TGCGCCAGCAGCCCTACCGGGACAGGGGTTAAGAGCTCCTACGAGCAGTACTTC. This encodes CASSPTGTGVKSSYEQYF.

As for this clone: Other nucleotide sequences from this sample produce the same CDR3. The chain is built from TRBV28 and TRBJ1-2, with 8 bases lining up with TRBD1. V lost 5 bases to trimming and J lost 5 bases; unmatched junction nucleotides: 7. The CDR3 runs to 14 residues. Looked up from germline, CDR1 is MDHEN and CDR2 is SYDVKM. Written as DNA, the CDR3 is TGTGCCAGCAGTCCCGGACAGGGAGTATATGGCTACACCTTC. Translating gives CASSPGQGVYGYTF.

The rearrangement joins TRBV7-2 to TRBJ1-4; TRBD1 agrees at 7 bases. V shed 8 bases, J shed 0 bases, and the junction held 6 bases outside the gene matches. This CDR3 comprises 15 residues. The germline V gene encodes CDR1 SGHTA and CDR2 FQGNSA. CDR3 sequence: CASGTALATNEKLFF. The CDR3 DNA reads as TGTGCCAGCGGGACAGCACTTGCAACTAATGAAAAACTGTTTTTT.

The chain carries TRBV6-1 and TRBJ2-7; perhaps TRBD2 as D (6 bases). Germline loops: CDR1 MNHNS, CDR2 SASEGT. The V end lost 1 base, the J end lost 4 bases, and 14 bases lay between the germline ends. CDR3 length: 15 residues. The CDR3: CASSEGLVLGYEQYF. DNA for the CDR3: TGTGCCAGCAGTGAAGGACTAGTTTTGGGATACGAGCAGTACTTC.

The V gene is TRBV5-1, the J gene TRBJ2-3, with 12 bases lining up with TRBD2. This CDR3 has 18 amino acids. Germline values: CDR1 SGHRS, CDR2 YFSETQ. V was clipped by 0 bases and J by 5 bases; unmatched bases: 10. This CDR3 is CASSLALAGGPGGDTQYF. The CDR3 DNA is TGCGCCAGCAGCTTGGCCCTAGCGGGGGGGCCTGGGGGAGATACGCAGTATTTT.